The rows below give T cell receptor beta chains drawn from one sample of a study of human T cells and chemical hapten exposure. TCRdb re-called the RACE reads with MiXCR, one entry per CDR3 protein. The data contain 300,000 to 450,000 distinct CDR3 sequences, more than 4.5% of them singletons. The specimen was whole blood, collected in connection with sensitization to the hapten diphenylcyclopropenone (DPC). These receptor sequences come from a woman between 50 and 59 years old with alopecia areata. Some clones in this sample may be carry-over from other donors' samples. CDR3s include the opening cysteine and the closing phenylalanine or tryptophan. Each record gives: CDR3 length, J gene, V gene, D gene, clone size, CDR3 DNA, CDR3 protein. D genes are given only for firm matches. A row's size may be missing; if present it is once, few, many or a size class.

len: 13
j_gene: TRBJ2-2
v_gene: TRBV6-1
d_gene: .
abundance: many
CDR3nt: TGTGCCCGCCGTTTGGGTCAGCCCGGGGAGCTGTTTTTT
CDR3aa: CARRLGQPGELFF

len: 17
j_gene: TRBJ2-3
v_gene: TRBV9
d_gene: TRBD2
abundance: many
CDR3nt: TGTGCCAGCAGCGTAGGACAGGGACTAGCGGTCACAGATACGCAGTATTTT
CDR3aa: CASSVGQGLAVTDTQYF

len: 13
j_gene: TRBJ2-3
v_gene: TRBV6-5
d_gene: .
abundance: .
CDR3nt: TGTGCCAGCAGTTACCGCACGCCAGATACGCAGTATTTT
CDR3aa: CASSYRTPDTQYF

len: 15
j_gene: TRBJ2-3
v_gene: TRBV3-1
d_gene: .
abundance: few
CDR3nt: TGTGCCAGCAGCCAGCAGGACGGAATCACAGATACGCAGTATTTT
CDR3aa: CASSQQDGITDTQYF

len: 14
j_gene: TRBJ2-1
v_gene: TRBV19
d_gene: .
abundance: many
CDR3nt: TGTGCCAGTAGTAGAGGACAGTCCTACAATGAGCAGTTCTTC
CDR3aa: CASSRGQSYNEQFF

len: 13
j_gene: TRBJ1-5
v_gene: TRBV29-1
d_gene: TRBD1
abundance: .
CDR3nt: TGCAGCGTTTCCGGGACAGGGGATCAGCCCCAGCATTTT
CDR3aa: CSVSGTGDQPQHF

len: 16
j_gene: TRBJ1-1
v_gene: TRBV12-3/TRBV12-4
d_gene: .
abundance: many
CDR3nt: TGTGCCAGCAGTTTGGGGGGCCACAACCCCAACACTGAAGCTTTCTTT
CDR3aa: CASSLGGHNPNTEAFF

len: 15
j_gene: TRBJ2-3
v_gene: TRBV20-1
d_gene: .
abundance: .
CDR3nt: TGCAGTGCCCAGGACTGGGGAGCGGGCACAGATACGCAGTATTTT
CDR3aa: CSAQDWGAGTDTQYF

len: 13
j_gene: TRBJ2-7
v_gene: TRBV4-2
d_gene: .
abundance: many
CDR3nt: TGTGCCAGCAGCCCGCGGTTGACCTACGAGCAGTACTTC
CDR3aa: CASSPRLTYEQYF

len: 14
j_gene: TRBJ2-6
v_gene: TRBV6-5
d_gene: .
abundance: many
CDR3nt: TGTGCCAGCAGCAAGCCCTCTGGGGCCAACGTCCTGACTTTC
CDR3aa: CASSKPSGANVLTF

len: 12
j_gene: TRBJ1-1
v_gene: TRBV27
d_gene: .
abundance: many
CDR3nt: TGTGCCAGCAGTTTATCAGGTCGTGAAGCTTTCTTT
CDR3aa: CASSLSGREAFF

len: 10
j_gene: TRBJ1-1
v_gene: TRBV29-1
d_gene: .
abundance: few
CDR3nt: TGCAGCGTGTGGACAGCTGAAGCTTTCTTT
CDR3aa: CSVWTAEAFF

len: 14
j_gene: TRBJ1-5
v_gene: TRBV12-3/TRBV12-4
d_gene: .
abundance: many
CDR3nt: TGTGCCAGCAGATCCGGGTATAGCAATCAGCCCCAGCATTTT
CDR3aa: CASRSGYSNQPQHF

len: 14
j_gene: TRBJ2-5
v_gene: TRBV7-2
d_gene: .
abundance: many
CDR3nt: TGTGCCAGCAGCGCCACGGGATCACTAGAGACCCAGTACTTC
CDR3aa: CASSATGSLETQYF

len: 15
j_gene: TRBJ1-5
v_gene: TRBV18
d_gene: .
abundance: .
CDR3nt: TGTGCCAGCTCCTTTGGCCAGTATAGCAATCAGCCCCAGCATTTT
CDR3aa: CASSFGQYSNQPQHF

len: 16
j_gene: TRBJ2-3
v_gene: TRBV4-2
d_gene: .
abundance: many
CDR3nt: TGTGCCAGCAGCCCAAAGACGGTTACAGGGACAGATACGCAGTATTTT
CDR3aa: CASSPKTVTGTDTQYF

len: 11
j_gene: TRBJ1-2
v_gene: TRBV28
d_gene: .
abundance: many
CDR3nt: TGTGCCAGCAGAGCGGGGAGCGGCTACACCTTC
CDR3aa: CASRAGSGYTF

len: 18
j_gene: TRBJ1-1
v_gene: TRBV9
d_gene: TRBD1
abundance: .
CDR3nt: TGTGCCAGCAGCCCCGCTCCACCGCGGACACAGGGGTCAACTGAAGCTTTCTTT
CDR3aa: CASSPAPPRTQGSTEAFF

len: 15
j_gene: TRBJ1-4
v_gene: TRBV6-1
d_gene: .
abundance: few
CDR3nt: TGTGCCAGCAGTGAAGGGCTGGGGTCTAATGAAAAACTGTTTTTT
CDR3aa: CASSEGLGSNEKLFF

len: 15
j_gene: TRBJ2-1
v_gene: TRBV5-1
d_gene: .
abundance: .
CDR3nt: TGCGCCAGCAGCTTGTCGCTAGGGACTTTTGATGAGCAGTTCTTC
CDR3aa: CASSLSLGTFDEQFF

len: 13
j_gene: TRBJ2-7
v_gene: TRBV7-9
d_gene: .
abundance: many
CDR3nt: TGTGCCAGCGAGGGGTTAGGGCCCTACGAGCAGTACTTC
CDR3aa: CASEGLGPYEQYF

len: 15
j_gene: TRBJ2-1
v_gene: TRBV28
d_gene: TRBD2
abundance: many
CDR3nt: TGTGCCAGCACCATCGGGCTAGCGGGGGGCAATGAGCAGTTCTTC
CDR3aa: CASTIGLAGGNEQFF

len: 15
j_gene: TRBJ1-1
v_gene: TRBV6-5
d_gene: .
abundance: many
CDR3nt: TGTGCCAGCAGTTGGGGAGATCTCGAGGGGACTGAAGCTTTCTTT
CDR3aa: CASSWGDLEGTEAFF

len: 13
j_gene: TRBJ2-6
v_gene: TRBV25-1
d_gene: .
abundance: many
CDR3nt: TGTGCCAGCGAGTGGTCTGGGGCCAACGTCCTGACTTTC
CDR3aa: CASEWSGANVLTF

len: 15
j_gene: TRBJ1-1
v_gene: TRBV10-3
d_gene: .
abundance: .
CDR3nt: TGTGCCCCCGTCGGAGGTAAGGTGGGGCTGACTGAAGCTTTCTTT
CDR3aa: CAPVGGKVGLTEAFF

len: 12
j_gene: TRBJ2-1
v_gene: TRBV5-6
d_gene: .
abundance: .
CDR3nt: TGTGCCAGCAGCTTGGAAGCCAATGAGCAGTTCTTC
CDR3aa: CASSLEANEQFF

len: 13
j_gene: TRBJ1-1
v_gene: TRBV20-1
d_gene: .
abundance: .
CDR3nt: TGCAGTGCCCAGGACTCCATGAACACTGAAGCTTTCTTT
CDR3aa: CSAQDSMNTEAFF

len: 16
j_gene: TRBJ2-5
v_gene: TRBV3-1
d_gene: .
abundance: many
CDR3nt: TGTGCCAGCAGCCAACCCCCGGCGGGACCGGAGGGGACCCAGTACTTC
CDR3aa: CASSQPPAGPEGTQYF

len: 17
j_gene: TRBJ1-1
v_gene: TRBV18
d_gene: .
abundance: .
CDR3nt: TGTGCCAGCTCACCCCGCCAGGGTGGTCCGAGCGGCACTGAAGCTTTCTTT
CDR3aa: CASSPRQGGPSGTEAFF

len: 15
j_gene: TRBJ1-4
v_gene: TRBV7-2
d_gene: TRBD1
abundance: few
CDR3nt: TGTGCCAGCTCCCGGGACAGGGGGCGAGAAGAAAAACTGTTTTTT
CDR3aa: CASSRDRGREEKLFF

len: 12
j_gene: TRBJ1-6
v_gene: TRBV6-6
d_gene: .
abundance: .
CDR3nt: TGTGCCAGCATCCAGGGGCTTTCACCCCTCCACTTT
CDR3aa: CASIQGLSPLHF

len: 16
j_gene: TRBJ1-1
v_gene: TRBV7-3
d_gene: .
abundance: few
CDR3nt: TGTGCCAGCAGCTTGTACCCTGGACAATCGAGCGCTGAAGCTTTCTTT
CDR3aa: CASSLYPGQSSAEAFF

len: 13
j_gene: TRBJ2-7
v_gene: TRBV12-3/TRBV12-4
d_gene: TRBD2
abundance: many
CDR3nt: TGTGCCAGCAGTACAGGGACTAGCGGTGGGAAGTACTTC
CDR3aa: CASSTGTSGGKYF

len: 11
j_gene: TRBJ1-6
v_gene: TRBV7-9
d_gene: .
abundance: .
CDR3nt: TGTGCCAGCAGCAACCCTCCACCCCTCCACTTT
CDR3aa: CASSNPPPLHF

len: 14
j_gene: TRBJ1-5
v_gene: TRBV30
d_gene: .
abundance: .
CDR3nt: TGTGCCTGGAGAAGCGTGGGGGACAATCAGCCCCAGCATTTT
CDR3aa: CAWRSVGDNQPQHF

len: 14
j_gene: TRBJ1-2
v_gene: TRBV7-8
d_gene: .
abundance: .
CDR3nt: TGTGCCAGCAGCCCATCCTTTGAAGACTATGGCTACACCTTC
CDR3aa: CASSPSFEDYGYTF

len: 15
j_gene: TRBJ1-5
v_gene: TRBV12-3/TRBV12-4
d_gene: .
abundance: .
CDR3nt: TGTGCCAGCAGTTGGACGGGGGAATGGGATCAGCCCCAGCATTTT
CDR3aa: CASSWTGEWDQPQHF

len: 13
j_gene: TRBJ2-1
v_gene: TRBV6-6
d_gene: .
abundance: many
CDR3nt: TGTGCCAGCCGGGACCCGAAGAACAATGAGCAGTTCTTC
CDR3aa: CASRDPKNNEQFF

len: 15
j_gene: TRBJ2-3
v_gene: TRBV28
d_gene: TRBD2
abundance: .
CDR3nt: TGTGCCAGCAGTTTTAGGCGGGAGAGGCCAGATACGCAGTATTTT
CDR3aa: CASSFRRERPDTQYF

len: 14
j_gene: TRBJ2-7
v_gene: TRBV20-1
d_gene: TRBD2
abundance: few
CDR3nt: TGCAGTGCTCGTCTAGCGGGAGCGACCTACGAGCAGTACTTC
CDR3aa: CSARLAGATYEQYF

len: 15
j_gene: TRBJ2-3
v_gene: TRBV11-3
d_gene: .
abundance: many
CDR3nt: TGTGCCAGCAGCCCGTCGACAGGCCGCACAGATACGCAGTATTTT
CDR3aa: CASSPSTGRTDTQYF

len: 18
j_gene: TRBJ1-4
v_gene: TRBV6-1
d_gene: TRBD1
abundance: few
CDR3nt: TGTGCCAGCAGTCAGACCCGGACAGGAGGAGCAGCTAATGAAAAACTGTTTTTT
CDR3aa: CASSQTRTGGAANEKLFF

len: 13
j_gene: TRBJ2-7
v_gene: TRBV6-5
d_gene: TRBD1
abundance: many
CDR3nt: TGTGCCAGCAGTTATAACAGGGGGACTGAGCAGTACTTC
CDR3aa: CASSYNRGTEQYF

len: 15
j_gene: TRBJ2-7
v_gene: TRBV6-6
d_gene: .
abundance: few
CDR3nt: TGTGCCAGCAGCCGAGGACAGCAAAGCTCCTACGAGCAGTACTTC
CDR3aa: CASSRGQQSSYEQYF

len: 15
j_gene: TRBJ1-2
v_gene: TRBV12-3/TRBV12-4
d_gene: TRBD1
abundance: many
CDR3nt: TGTGCCAGCAGTTTAACCCGACAGGGGAGCTATGGCTACACCTTC
CDR3aa: CASSLTRQGSYGYTF

len: 13
j_gene: TRBJ2-5
v_gene: TRBV12-3/TRBV12-4
d_gene: TRBD2
abundance: few
CDR3nt: TGTGCCAGCTCCGGGACTATAAAAGAGACCCAGTACTTC
CDR3aa: CASSGTIKETQYF

len: 18
j_gene: TRBJ2-6
v_gene: TRBV9
d_gene: TRBD1
abundance: many
CDR3nt: TGTGCCAGCAGCGTAGGGACAGGGTGGATCGATGGGGCCAACGTCCTGACTTTC
CDR3aa: CASSVGTGWIDGANVLTF

len: 12
j_gene: TRBJ2-7
v_gene: TRBV20-1
d_gene: .
abundance: many
CDR3nt: TGCAGTGCTGGTGTCAGGGGTGGCGAGCAGTACTTC
CDR3aa: CSAGVRGGEQYF